Below, 3 T cell receptor beta chains from the same sample are listed, as sequenced in a study of cytomegalovirus exposure and HLA in healthy donors. Measured with immunoSEQ multiplex PCR; TCRdb has only the in-frame clones, and not every one. The profile shows 200,000 to 250,000 clones, over 65% of them singletons. The sample taken for sequencing was PBMCs. These receptors were obtained from a woman aged 18 to 35 in good health and CMV-seronegative.

The gene calls are TRBV28 and TRBJ2-7; the match to TRBD1 covers 8 bases. V lost 4 bases to trimming and J lost 0 bases; unmatched junction nucleotides: 5. The CDR3 spans 15 residues. CDR1 MDHEN and CDR2 SYDVKM come from the germline V gene. CDR3 loop: CASSSRTGTSYEQYF. The CDR3 nucleotides read TGTGCCAGCAGTTCCCGGACAGGGACCTCCTACGAGCAGTACTTC.

This clone was counted a few times. The chain links TRBV7-5 to TRBJ1-4; the table gives TRBD1 as D, unverified against the DNA. TRBV7-5 is annotated as a pseudogene. The CDR3 totals 9 residues. The CDR3 coding sequence is TGTGGGGGGCGCGAAAAACTGTTTTTT. Translating it yields CGGREKLFF.

The rearrangement links TRBV5-8 to TRBJ2-7, with 8 bases aligning to TRBD1. Germline V gives CDR1 SGHTS, CDR2 YDEGEE. The CDR3 is made up of 14 amino acids. Trimming removed 4 bases from V and 2 bases from J; junction bases left unmatched: 5. The DNA of the CDR3 is TGTGCCAGCAGCGACAGGGGCTTGGCCTACGAGCAGTACTTC. It yields the protein CASSDRGLAYEQYF.